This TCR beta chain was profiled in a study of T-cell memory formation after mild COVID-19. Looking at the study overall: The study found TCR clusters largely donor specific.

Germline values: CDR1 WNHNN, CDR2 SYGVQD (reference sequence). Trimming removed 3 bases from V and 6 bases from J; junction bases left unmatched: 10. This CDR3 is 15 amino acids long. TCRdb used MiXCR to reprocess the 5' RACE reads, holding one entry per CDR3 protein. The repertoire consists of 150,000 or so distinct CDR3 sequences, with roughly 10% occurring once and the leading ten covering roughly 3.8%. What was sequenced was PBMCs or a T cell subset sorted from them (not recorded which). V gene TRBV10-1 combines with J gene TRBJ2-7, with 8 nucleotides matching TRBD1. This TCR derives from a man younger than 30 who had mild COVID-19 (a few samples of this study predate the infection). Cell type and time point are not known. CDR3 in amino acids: CASSDRGRENGEQYF. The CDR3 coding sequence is TGCGCCAGCAGTGACAGGGGGCGCGAAAATGGCGAGCAGTACTTC.